The 13 T cell receptor beta chains reported below all come from one sample, sequenced in a study of CD8+ T cells in alopecia areata. Investigators isolated RNA and reverse transcribed it into cDNA to act as the sequencing template. The table came from immunoSEQ multiplex PCR; TCRdb's copy has only in-frame clones and leaves some out. This sample has 200,000 to 250,000 clones, with 50% to 70% found just once. The starting material was CD4+ T cells sorted from blood, obtained at week 0. The source is a human donor with alopecia areata.

This clone appeared once. The rearrangement joins TRBV5-1 to TRBJ2-6; 9 nucleotides align to TRBD1. From germline, CDR1 is SGHRS and CDR2 YFSETQ. The CDR3 runs 18 residues. The trim removed 4 bases at V and 8 bases at J, leaving 16 bases unmatched. Written as DNA, the CDR3 is TGCGCCAGCAGCACCGACAGGGGGGCCCATTTATTCACCAACGTCCTGACTTTC. This translates into CASSTDRGAHLFTNVLTF.

The V and J genes are TRBV6-5 and TRBJ2-7, with TRBD1 identical over 7 bases. In germline, CDR1 is MNHEY, CDR2 SVGAGI. The trim removed 10 bases at V and 5 bases at J, leaving 11 bases unmatched. This CDR3 is 13 amino acids long. Written as DNA, the CDR3 is TGTGCCAAATTCACTAGACAGGGCCACGAGCAGTACTTC. This sequence encodes CAKFTRQGHEQYF.

The chain recombines TRBV7-3 with TRBJ2-1, with TRBD2 matching over 12 bases. This CDR3 is 15 amino acids long. V gave up 6 bases and J gave up 9 bases; unmatched junction bases: 9. CDR1 SGHTA and CDR2 FQGTGA come from the germline V gene. CDR3 sequence reads: CASSTRLAGVSEQFF. DNA for the CDR3: TGTGCCAGCAGTACCCGACTAGCGGGAGTAAGTGAGCAGTTCTTC.

The sample holds a few counts of this clone. The chain joins TRBV5-1 to TRBJ2-7; D may be TRBD2 (5 bases). The CDR3 covers 14 residues. V was pared by 4 bases and J by 1 base, with 12 bases between. Per the germline V gene, CDR1 is SGHRS and CDR2 is YFSETQ. The CDR3 nucleotides are TGCGCCAGCAGCCTGGGTCCGGGATCCTACGAGCAGTACTTC. Its translation: CASSLGPGSYEQYF.

There are a few counts of this clone. V usage is TRBV7-9 and J usage is TRBJ1-2, with unresolved D. This CDR3 contains 15 residues. The V end lost 5 bases, the J end lost 3 bases, and 16 bases lay between the germline ends. The germline CDR1 and CDR2 sequences are SEHNR and FQNEAQ (reference sequence). The CDR3 here is CASSGKTALHYGYTF. The CDR3 DNA follows: TGTGCCAGCAGCGGGAAGACGGCCTTACACTATGGCTACACCTTC. Looking up the rest from reference TRBV7-9 and TRBJ1-2 gives the full variable domain: DTGVSQNPRHKITKRGQNVTFRCDPISEHNRLYWYRQTLGQGPEFLTYFQNEAQLEKSRLLSDRFSAERPKGSFSTLEIQRTEQGDSAMYLCASSGKTALHYGYTFGSGTRLTVV.

V and J are TRBV5-1 and TRBJ2-1, with 11 positions matching TRBD2. After removal of 7 bases from V and 9 bases from J, the junction contained 12 bases not matched to a gene. Germline V gives CDR1 SGHRS, CDR2 YFSETQ. This CDR3 spans 15 amino acids. The CDR3 sequence is CASRKPGLAAPEQFF. CDR3 bases: TGCGCCAGCCGAAAGCCGGGACTAGCGGCCCCTGAGCAGTTCTTC. Based on the CDR3 plus reference TRBV5-1 and TRBJ2-1, the full variable domain is KAGVTQTPRYLIKTRGQQVTLSCSPISGHRSVSWYQQTPGQGLQFLFEYFSETQRNKGNFPGRFSGRQFSNSRSEMNVSTLELGDSALYLCASRKPGLAAPEQFFGPGTRLTVL.

The V gene is TRBV30, the J gene TRBJ2-1; D is ambiguous. This CDR3 is 11 amino acids long. Germline V gene lookup returns CDR1 GTSNPN and CDR2 SVGIG (reference sequence). Trimming removed 1 base from V and 10 bases from J, with 8 bases in between. CDR3 residues: CAWSGRDEQFF. CDR3 coding DNA: TGTGCCTGGAGTGGTCGCGACGAGCAGTTCTTC.

This chain joins TRBV15 and TRBJ2-7, with TRBD2 as a possible D gene (5 bases). This CDR3 spans 14 amino acids. Germline CDR1 LNHNV, CDR2 YYDKDF (reference sequence). Trimming pared 8 bases from V and 1 base from J, leaving 15 bases between. CDR3 in amino acids: CATAKGVPSYEQYF. CDR3 coding DNA: TGTGCCACCGCTAAGGGAGTCCCATCCTACGAGCAGTACTTC.

The V gene is TRBV5-1, the J gene TRBJ2-7; 8 bases fit TRBD1. The CDR3 contains 14 residues. Germline CDR1 and CDR2: SGHRS and YFSETQ. After removal of 4 bases from V and 4 bases from J, the junction contained 7 bases not matched to a gene. This chain's CDR3 is CASSLRTGWYEQYF. The CDR3 nucleotides are TGCGCCAGCAGCCTCCGGACAGGGTGGTACGAGCAGTACTTC. The whole variable domain, filled in from reference TRBV5-1 and TRBJ2-7, reads KAGVTQTPRYLIKTRGQQVTLSCSPISGHRSVSWYQQTPGQGLQFLFEYFSETQRNKGNFPGRFSGRQFSNSRSEMNVSTLELGDSALYLCASSLRTGWYEQYFGPGTRLTVT.

V and J are TRBV10-3 and TRBJ1-3; TRBD1 aligns across 10 bases. The germline V gene has CDR1 ENHRY and CDR2 SYGVKD. The CDR3 contains 14 residues. V lost 10 bases to trimming and J lost 1 base; unmatched junction nucleotides: 4. This CDR3 is CATGQGLSGNTIYF. CDR3 in DNA: TGTGCCACGGGACAGGGGCTTTCTGGAAACACCATATATTTT.

The rearrangement links TRBV5-4 to TRBJ1-1; tentatively, D is TRBD1 (5 bases). CDR3 length: 18 amino acids. V was pared by 0 bases and J by 1 base, with 19 bases between. Germline V gene sequence: CDR1 SGHNT, CDR2 YYREEE (reference sequence). For the CDR3, the DNA is TGTGCCAGCAGCTTGGCCGCATTTCAGGGACCTAAGAACACTGAAGCTTTCTTT. It encodes CASSLAAFQGPKNTEAFF.

This chain links TRBV6-6 with TRBJ1-5, with D possibly matching TRBD1 (6 bases). Germline loops: CDR1 MNHNY, CDR2 SVGAGI (reference sequence). Trimming pared 5 bases from V and 3 bases from J, leaving 17 bases between. The CDR3 extends over 16 amino acids. The CDR3 DNA is TGTGCCAGCAGTAATCCTGGGGGCGCGGCCAATCAGCCCCAGCATTTT. Translating gives CASSNPGGAANQPQHF.

This chain connects TRBV7-6 to TRBJ2-1; 7 nucleotides line up with TRBD2. There are 16 residues in the CDR3. Germline lookup yields CDR1 SGHVS and CDR2 FNYEAQ. V lost 5 bases to trimming and J lost 0 bases; unmatched junction nucleotides: 7. CDR3 DNA sequence: TGTGCCAGCAGCCAACAAGCGGGGTACTCCTACAATGAGCAGTTCTTC. This sequence encodes CASSQQAGYSYNEQFF.